The 28 T cell receptor beta chains below all came from one sample that was sequenced in a study of metastatic and nonmetastatic thyroid tumors. TCRdb re-analyzed the PCR reads using MiXCR. The repertoire holds about 10,000 clones, with approximately 33% as singletons. Prior to thyroid surgery, none of the patients had received any treatment. Sample: tumor tissue. All receptors come from a female donor with papillary thyroid cancer or a benign thyroid nodule (not recorded which). Some clones in this sample may be carry-over from other donors' samples.

By share, this clone ranks as medium-sized (0.01 to 0.1%). This chain uses TRBV18 with TRBJ1-6; a weak D match, TRBD1 (6 bases). This CDR3 contains 15 residues. The germline V and J ends were trimmed by 4 bases and 1 base, with 8 bases remaining between them. Germline lookup yields CDR1 KGHSH and CDR2 LQKENI. The CDR3 bases are TGTGCCAGCTCACGGACAGTTTCCTATAATTCACCCCTCCACTTT. It translates to CASSRTVSYNSPLHF.

The rearrangement links TRBV7-3 to TRBJ1-1; D call uncertain. This CDR3 is built from 13 residues. The V gene's germline CDR1 is SGHTA and CDR2 FQGTGA. V was trimmed by 2 bases and J by 0 bases, leaving 4 bases between them. The CDR3 DNA is TGTGCCAGCAGCTTATATCTGAACACTGAAGCTTTCTTT. It encodes CASSLYLNTEAFF.

The V call is TRBV30, the J call TRBJ1-4; D uncertain. Germline CDR1 GTSNPN, CDR2 SVGIG (reference sequence). V was shortened by 2 bases and J by 8 bases, with 9 bases between the two germline ends. This CDR3 contains 12 residues. CDR3 region: CAWSPSGEKLFF. For the CDR3, the DNA is TGTGCCTGGAGTCCATCGGGGGAAAAACTGTTTTTT.

This clone was seen a handful of times. The chain is built from TRBV6-1 and TRBJ2-1; TRBD1 is a possible D gene (6 bases). V shed 6 bases and J shed 1 base, with 10 bases lying between them. The CDR3 loop spans 14 amino acids. Germline V gene lookup returns CDR1 MNHNS and CDR2 SASEGT. Written as DNA, the CDR3 is TGTGCCAGCAGGATCGACAGGTCCTACAATGAGCAGTTCTTC. Translated, it gives CASRIDRSYNEQFF.

This clone was detected a few times. The chain joins TRBV28 to TRBJ1-3; 9 bases align to TRBD1. CDR3 length: 15 amino acids. Unmatched junction bases numbered 7, after V lost 5 bases and J lost 5 bases. In germline, CDR1 is MDHEN, CDR2 SYDVKM. The CDR3 spells CASSPGQGLRNTIYF. The CDR3, as DNA: TGTGCCAGCAGTCCGGGACAGGGACTGAGAAACACCATATATTTT.

This clone rates as medium-sized. This chain connects TRBV6-1 to TRBJ1-1, with D perhaps matching TRBD1 (6 bases). The ends were cut back, 5 bases at V and 1 base at J, with 11 bases in the middle. CDR3 size: 14 residues. CDR1 is MNHNS and CDR2 is SASEGT in the germline V gene. The CDR3 region is CASSRGGANTEAFF. CDR3 bases: TGTGCCAGCAGTAGAGGGGGGGCGAACACTGAAGCTTTCTTT.

This clone qualifies as medium-sized (0.01 to 0.1%). The V gene is TRBV5-1, the J gene TRBJ2-1; TRBD1 matches at 8 bases. Germline CDR1 reads SGHRS; CDR2 reads YFSETQ. V trimming: 7 bases; J trimming: 0 bases; junction bases outside the gene matches: 3. CDR3 length: 14 residues. Written as DNA, the CDR3 is TGCGCCAGCCACGGGACAGGCTCCTACAATGAGCAGTTCTTC. Its protein product is CASHGTGSYNEQFF.

V is TRBV5-5 and J is TRBJ2-3; 9 bases align to TRBD2. V lost 3 bases, J lost 5 bases, and 4 bases stayed unmatched. Germline V CDR1 and CDR2: SGHKS, YYEKEE (reference sequence). This CDR3 comprises 14 residues. The CDR3 sequence is CASSSSGEGDTQYF. CDR3 in DNA: TGTGCCAGCAGCTCTAGCGGGGAGGGAGATACGCAGTATTTT.

Judged by abundance, this clone is large. V and J are TRBV18 and TRBJ2-7, with 8 positions matching TRBD1. The CDR3 consists of 13 residues. Germline CDR1 reads KGHSH; CDR2 reads LQKENI. Trimming at V came to 1 base and at J to 5 bases, leaving 1 base not matched to a gene. The CDR3 DNA reads TGTGCCAGCTCACCACTACAGGGGGACGAGCAGTACTTC. Amino acids: CASSPLQGDEQYF.

The chain links TRBV6-2 or TRBV6-3 to TRBJ2-1; 9 bases are shared with TRBD1. CDR1 MNHEY and CDR2 SVGEGT come from the germline V gene. This CDR3 is built from 16 residues. Unmatched junction bases numbered 12, after V lost 4 bases and J lost 8 bases. As DNA, the CDR3 is TGTGCCAGCAGTTCCCCCCCGGGACAGGGTAACGATGAGCAGTTCTTC. Translating it yields CASSSPPGQGNDEQFF.

The V gene is TRBV20-1, the J gene TRBJ2-3, with unresolved D. CDR3 size: 15 residues. Between the trimmed V and J ends, which lost 1 base and 6 bases, there was a span of 17 bases. Germline V CDR1 and CDR2: DFQATT, SNEGSKA (reference sequence). The CDR3 coding sequence is TGCAGTGCTAGAGCATTTGATATTTCCTCGGATACGCAGTATTTT. Encoded protein: CSARAFDISSDTQYF.

Concerning this clone: The junction and the germline gene differ at one end; a read error may be behind it. The CDR3 DNA is TGTGCCAGCAGCGCAGTTACCTCTGGTGCCAACGTCCTGACTTTC. This sequence encodes CASSAVTSGANVLTF. This rearrangement joins TRBV6-1 to TRBJ2-6; D gene unclear. Germline CDR1 MNHNS, CDR2 SASEGT. This CDR3 contains 15 residues.

The chain couples TRBV9 to TRBJ2-7; D gene unclear. Germline assignment: CDR1 SGDLS and CDR2 YYNGEE. The CDR3 totals 14 residues. The ends were cut back, 3 bases at V and 6 bases at J, with 16 bases in the middle. For the CDR3, the DNA is TGTGCCAGCAGCGCAGGCGACCTCGGTGGCGAGCAGTACTTC. Translating it yields CASSAGDLGGEQYF.

Relative to its sample, this clone is medium-sized (0.01 to 0.1%). The CDR3 coding sequence is TGTGCCAGCAGCCCCCGGACAGGGTACTCCTACGAGCAGTACTTC. Amino acids: CASSPRTGYSYEQYF. V gene TRBV14 combines with J gene TRBJ2-7; 8 bases align to TRBD1. In germline, CDR1 is SGHDN, CDR2 FVKESK. J lost 0 bases, V lost 4 bases, and 5 bases had no gene match. The length of the CDR3 is 15 residues.

This clone occurred a few times. The chain is built from TRBV24-1 and TRBJ1-5; D gene uncertain. The CDR3 contains 15 residues. CDR1 and CDR2 from the germline V gene are KGHDR and SFDVKD. Trimming stripped 4 bases from V and 8 bases from J, with 17 bases between. CDR3 protein: CATSDAKGIGKPQHF. The CDR3 DNA follows: TGTGCCACCAGTGACGCCAAGGGAATCGGCAAGCCCCAGCATTTT.

The table lists this clone with a count of one. The V and J genes are TRBV7-2 and TRBJ1-6; unclear D gene. The CDR3 sequence is 15 residues long. V gave up 1 base and J gave up 7 bases, with 11 bases separating them. Germline CDR1 and CDR2: SGHTA and FQGNSA. In DNA, the CDR3 is TGTGCCAGCAGCTTAGAGCACAGCCTGAATTCACCCCTCCACTTT. This codes for CASSLEHSLNSPLHF.

This clone is categorized as medium-sized. The gene calls are TRBV20-1 and TRBJ2-7, with D tentatively TRBD2 (6 bases). CDR3 length: 14 amino acids. The V and J ends lost 4 bases and 0 bases respectively, with 13 bases between them. Germline loops: CDR1 DFQATT, CDR2 SNEGSKA (reference sequence). CDR3 amino acids: CSAIVSGVSYEQYF. The CDR3 DNA is TGCAGTGCTATCGTTAGCGGAGTCTCCTACGAGCAGTACTTC.

Relative to its sample, this clone is medium-sized (0.01 to 0.1%). The rearrangement joins TRBV6-6 to TRBJ2-4; 7 bases fit TRBD2. Per germline, CDR1 MNHNY and CDR2 SVGAGI (reference sequence). V lost 0 bases to trimming and J lost 0 bases; unmatched junction nucleotides: 8. The CDR3 totals 18 residues. CDR3 region: CASSYSTPSGAAKNIQYF. The DNA for the CDR3 is TGTGCCAGCAGTTACTCGACGCCGAGCGGGGCAGCCAAAAACATTCAGTACTTC.

In its sample, this clone ranks as medium-sized. The DNA of the CDR3 is TGCAGTGCTAGATTCGACGAGAATCAGCCCCAGCATTTT. It codes for CSARFDENQPQHF. V usage is TRBV20-1 and J usage is TRBJ1-5; no definite D call. The CDR3 covers 13 residues. Germline loops: CDR1 DFQATT, CDR2 SNEGSKA (reference sequence). V lost 2 bases and J 4 bases, leaving 9 bases between the germline ends.

This clone rates as medium-sized (0.01 to 0.1%). The V and J genes are TRBV11-3 and TRBJ2-7; 8 nucleotides match TRBD1. The trim removed 5 bases at V and 2 bases at J, leaving 11 bases unmatched. Germline lookup yields CDR1 SGHNT and CDR2 YENEEA. The CDR3 sequence is 16 residues long. The CDR3 is CASSARTGRPPYEQYF. CDR3 nucleotides: TGTGCCAGCAGCGCAAGGACAGGGCGACCACCCTACGAGCAGTACTTC.

The rearrangement joins TRBV20-1 to TRBJ2-7; no definite D call. The CDR3 extends over 13 amino acids. Per the germline V gene, CDR1 is DFQATT and CDR2 is SNEGSKA (reference sequence). V was pared by 1 base and J by 3 bases, with 10 bases between. Here the CDR3 reads CSARAESDYEQYF. DNA of the CDR3: TGCAGTGCTAGAGCTGAGTCTGACTACGAGCAGTACTTC.

The V call is TRBV6-1, the J call TRBJ2-5, with D hard to call. The ends were cut back, 6 bases at V and 2 bases at J, with 13 bases in the middle. The CDR3 length is 14 residues. The germline V gene has CDR1 MNHNS and CDR2 SASEGT. Here the CDR3 DNA reads TGTGCCAGCAGCCCCAGGCCGTATCAAGAGACCCAGTACTTC. This translates into CASSPRPYQETQYF.

V usage is TRBV7-2 and J usage is TRBJ2-1, with TRBD1 identical over 8 bases. The CDR3 is made up of 15 amino acids. The V and J ends lost 0 bases and 7 bases, in that order; junction bases with no gene match: 5. The germline CDR1 and CDR2 sequences are SGHTA and FQGNSA. As DNA, the CDR3 is TGTGCCAGCAGCTTAGCCAGGGGGCCGTTGAATGAGCAGTTCTTC. It codes for CASSLARGPLNEQFF.

The chain couples TRBV20-1 to TRBJ2-5, with D tentatively TRBD1 (6 bases). Germline CDR1 and CDR2: DFQATT and SNEGSKA (reference sequence). The CDR3 is 14 amino acids. V gave up 5 bases and J gave up 3 bases, with 16 bases separating them. The CDR3 protein is CSASGTHFKETQYF. As DNA, the CDR3 is TGCAGTGCTTCCGGGACACACTTTAAAGAGACCCAGTACTTC.

This clone has only a few counts. The gene calls are TRBV9 and TRBJ2-7, with 7 nucleotides matching TRBD1. Germline V gene data show CDR1 as SGDLS and CDR2 as YYNGEE. The CDR3 length is 16 residues. The V segment lost 0 bases and the J segment 4 bases; nucleotides outside the gene matches: 10. The CDR3 bases are TGTGCCAGCAGCGTAGGTGTTGAGACAGGGCGGTACGAGCAGTACTTC. Translating gives CASSVGVETGRYEQYF.

The chain has TRBV5-1 and TRBJ2-1; 7 bases line up with TRBD1. The ends lost 0 bases at V and 8 bases at J; junction bases unmatched: 2. CDR1 and CDR2 (germline): SGHRS, YFSETQ. The CDR3 is 13 amino acids. The CDR3 here is CASSLDRGYEQFF. The CDR3, as DNA: TGCGCCAGCAGCTTGGACAGGGGCTATGAGCAGTTCTTC.

Of note for this clone: At the DNA level, this CDR3 is encoded by other sequences in the same sample as well. The chain uses TRBV20-1 and TRBJ1-1; the match to TRBD1 covers 7 bases. The CDR3 covers 15 residues. Trimming removed 3 bases from V and 1 base from J; junction bases left unmatched: 8. Per germline, CDR1 DFQATT and CDR2 SNEGSKA (reference sequence). The CDR3 here is CSASQLGTANTEAFF. Written as DNA, the CDR3 is TGCAGTGCTAGTCAACTCGGGACAGCGAACACTGAAGCTTTCTTT.

In its sample, this clone ranks as medium-sized. This chain uses TRBV6-1 with TRBJ2-3; TRBD1 aligns across 7 bases. Germline V CDR1 and CDR2: MNHNS, SASEGT. The V gene end was trimmed by 5 bases and the J gene end by 4 bases; junction bases not matched to a gene: 12. The CDR3 runs to 16 residues. CDR3 residues: CASSLRRQGGADTQYF. For the CDR3, the DNA is TGTGCCAGCAGTCTACGGAGACAGGGTGGAGCAGATACGCAGTATTTT.